The sequence of this T cell receptor beta chain was determined in a study of blood T cell repertoires in COVID-19. Study summary: Sites across the United States, Italy and Spain contributed samples from acute and convalescent COVID-19.

Germline CDR1 and CDR2: SGHDT and YYEEEE. J lost 1 base, V lost 4 bases, and 6 bases had no gene match. The length of the CDR3 is 16 residues. Original data processing: Reference gene primer amplification gave estimated nucleated cell counts. Sequencing used immunoSEQ multiplex PCR; TCRdb keeps in-frame clones, though not all of them. Clonal size and the V and J genes are those of that table, whereas D and trimming came from the DNA. The data hold around 30,000 clones, with roughly 84% observed a single time. This rearrangement joins TRBV5-6 to TRBJ2-5; 11 bases map to TRBD2. Input material: peripheral blood. This receptor was taken from a human donor in a cohort sampled during active COVID-19. The chain's CDR3 is CASSVLAGGTQETQYF. In nucleotides, the CDR3 is TGTGCCAGCAGCGTGCTAGCGGGGGGAACCCAAGAGACCCAGTACTTC.